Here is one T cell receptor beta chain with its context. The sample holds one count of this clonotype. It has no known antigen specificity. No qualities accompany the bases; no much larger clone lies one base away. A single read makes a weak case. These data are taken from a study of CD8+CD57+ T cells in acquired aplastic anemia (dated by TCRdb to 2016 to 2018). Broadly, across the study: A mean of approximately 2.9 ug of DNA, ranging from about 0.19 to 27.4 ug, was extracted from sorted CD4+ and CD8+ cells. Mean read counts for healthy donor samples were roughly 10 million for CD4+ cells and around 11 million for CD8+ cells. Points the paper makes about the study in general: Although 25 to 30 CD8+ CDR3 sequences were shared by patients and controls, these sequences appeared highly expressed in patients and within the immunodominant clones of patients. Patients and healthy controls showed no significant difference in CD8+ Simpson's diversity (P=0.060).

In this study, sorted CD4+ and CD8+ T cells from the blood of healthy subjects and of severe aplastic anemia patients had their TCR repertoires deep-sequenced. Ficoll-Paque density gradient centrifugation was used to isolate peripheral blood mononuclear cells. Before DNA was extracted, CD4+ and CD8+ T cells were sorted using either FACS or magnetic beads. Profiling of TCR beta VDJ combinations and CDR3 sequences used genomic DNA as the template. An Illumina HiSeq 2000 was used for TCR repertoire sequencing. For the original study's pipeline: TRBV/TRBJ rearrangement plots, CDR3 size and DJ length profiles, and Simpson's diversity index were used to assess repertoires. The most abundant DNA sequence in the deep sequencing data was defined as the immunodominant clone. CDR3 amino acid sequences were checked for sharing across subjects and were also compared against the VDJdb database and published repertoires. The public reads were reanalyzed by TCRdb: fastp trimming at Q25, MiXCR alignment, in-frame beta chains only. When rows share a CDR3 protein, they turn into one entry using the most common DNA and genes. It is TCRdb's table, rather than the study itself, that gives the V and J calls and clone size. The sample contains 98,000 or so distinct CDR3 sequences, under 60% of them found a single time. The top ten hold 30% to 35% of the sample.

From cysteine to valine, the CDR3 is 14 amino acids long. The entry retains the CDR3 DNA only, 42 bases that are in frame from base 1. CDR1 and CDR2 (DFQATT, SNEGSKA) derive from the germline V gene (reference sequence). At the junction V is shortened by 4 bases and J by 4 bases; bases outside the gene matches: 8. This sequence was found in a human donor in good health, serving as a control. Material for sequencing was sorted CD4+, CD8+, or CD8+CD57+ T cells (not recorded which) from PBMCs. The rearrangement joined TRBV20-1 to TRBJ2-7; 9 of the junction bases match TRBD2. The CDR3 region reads CSATPAGGRYEQYV. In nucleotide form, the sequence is TGCAGTGCTACCCCAGCGGGGGGAAGGTACGAGCAGTACGTC.